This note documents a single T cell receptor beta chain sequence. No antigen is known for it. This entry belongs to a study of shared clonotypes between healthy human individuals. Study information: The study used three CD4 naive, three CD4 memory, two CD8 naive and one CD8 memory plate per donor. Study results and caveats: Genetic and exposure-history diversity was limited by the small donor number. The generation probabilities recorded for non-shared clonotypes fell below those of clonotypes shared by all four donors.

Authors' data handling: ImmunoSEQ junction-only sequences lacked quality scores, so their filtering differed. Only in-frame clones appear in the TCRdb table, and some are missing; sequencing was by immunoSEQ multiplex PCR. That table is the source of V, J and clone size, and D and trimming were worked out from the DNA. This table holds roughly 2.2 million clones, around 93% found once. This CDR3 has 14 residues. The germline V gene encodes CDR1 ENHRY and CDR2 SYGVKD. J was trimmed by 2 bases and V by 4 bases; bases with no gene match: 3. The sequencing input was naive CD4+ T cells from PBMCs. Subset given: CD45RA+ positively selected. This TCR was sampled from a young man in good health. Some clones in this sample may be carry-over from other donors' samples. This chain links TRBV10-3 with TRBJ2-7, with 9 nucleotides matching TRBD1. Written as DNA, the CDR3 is TGTGCCATCAGTGGGGACAGGGAGGCCTACGAGCAGTACTTC. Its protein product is CAISGDREAYEQYF.